This T cell receptor beta chain is drawn from a study of blood T cell repertoires in COVID-19. Overall study: The cDNA or gDNA used as material had been derived from T cells, B-cell-depleted T cells, or PBMCs.

Sequencing used immunoSEQ multiplex PCR; TCRdb keeps in-frame clones, though not all of them. The sample consists of about 47,000 clones, roughly 80% of them appearing once. This clone came up once. This sequence originates from a man aged 60 to 69 with active COVID-19. The specimen was peripheral blood.

The CDR3 here is CASSSSTGAAYEQYF. Here the CDR3 DNA reads TGTGCCAGCAGTTCGTCGACAGGGGCGGCCTACGAGCAGTACTTC. V gene TRBV27 combines with J gene TRBJ2-7; 8 bases map to TRBD1. The CDR3 length is 15 residues. Germline CDR1 reads MNHEY; CDR2 reads SMNVEV (reference sequence). The ends lost 4 bases at V and 2 bases at J; junction bases unmatched: 7.